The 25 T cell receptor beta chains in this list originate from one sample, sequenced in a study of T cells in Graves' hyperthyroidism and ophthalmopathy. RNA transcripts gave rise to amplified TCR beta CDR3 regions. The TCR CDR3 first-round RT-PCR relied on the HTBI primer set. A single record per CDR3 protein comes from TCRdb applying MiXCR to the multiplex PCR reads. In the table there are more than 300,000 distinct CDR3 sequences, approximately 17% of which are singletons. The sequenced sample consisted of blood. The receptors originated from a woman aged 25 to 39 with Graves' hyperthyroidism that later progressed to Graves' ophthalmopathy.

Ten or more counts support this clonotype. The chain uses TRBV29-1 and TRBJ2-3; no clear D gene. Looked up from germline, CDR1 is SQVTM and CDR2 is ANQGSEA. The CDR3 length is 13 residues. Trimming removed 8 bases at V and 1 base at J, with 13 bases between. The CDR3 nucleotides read TGCAGCCCCATCCGATACGGCACAGATACGCAGTATTTT. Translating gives CSPIRYGTDTQYF.

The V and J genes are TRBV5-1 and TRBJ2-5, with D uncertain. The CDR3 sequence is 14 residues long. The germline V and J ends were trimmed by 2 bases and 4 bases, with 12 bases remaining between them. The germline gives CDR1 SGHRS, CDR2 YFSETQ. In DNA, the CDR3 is TGCGCCAGCAGCTTATCTCCCCAGGCAGAGACCCAGTACTTC. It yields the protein CASSLSPQAETQYF. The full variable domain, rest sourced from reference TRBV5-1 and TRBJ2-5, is KAGVTQTPRYLIKTRGQQVTLSCSPISGHRSVSWYQQTPGQGLQFLFEYFSETQRNKGNFPGRFSGRQFSNSRSEMNVSTLELGDSALYLCASSLSPQAETQYFGPGTRLLVL.

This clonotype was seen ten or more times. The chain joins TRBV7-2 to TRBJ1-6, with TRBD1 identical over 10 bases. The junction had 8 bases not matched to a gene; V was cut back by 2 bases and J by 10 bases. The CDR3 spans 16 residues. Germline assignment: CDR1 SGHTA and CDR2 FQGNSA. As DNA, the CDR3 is TGTGCCAGCAGCTTAAATTGGGACAGGGGAAAATCACCCCTCCACTTT. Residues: CASSLNWDRGKSPLHF.

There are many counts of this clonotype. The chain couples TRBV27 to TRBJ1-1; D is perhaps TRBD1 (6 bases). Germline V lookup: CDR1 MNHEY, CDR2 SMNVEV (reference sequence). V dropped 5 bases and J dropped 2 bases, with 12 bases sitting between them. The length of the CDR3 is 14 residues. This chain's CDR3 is CASSPLTGNTEAFF. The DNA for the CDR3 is TGTGCCAGCAGTCCCCTGACAGGAAACACTGAAGCTTTCTTT.

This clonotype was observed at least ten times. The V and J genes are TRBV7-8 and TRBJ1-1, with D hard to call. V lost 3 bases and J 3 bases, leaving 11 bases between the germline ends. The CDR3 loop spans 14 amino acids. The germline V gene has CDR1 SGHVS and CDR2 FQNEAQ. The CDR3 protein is CASSLGIIDTEAFF. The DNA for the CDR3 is TGTGCCAGCAGCTTGGGTATTATTGACACTGAAGCTTTCTTT.

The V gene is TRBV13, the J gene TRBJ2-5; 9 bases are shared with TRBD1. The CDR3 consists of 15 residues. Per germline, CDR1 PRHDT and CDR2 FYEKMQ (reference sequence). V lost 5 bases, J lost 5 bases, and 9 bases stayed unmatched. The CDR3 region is CASSPRTGVVETQYF. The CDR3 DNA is TGTGCCAGCAGCCCCCGGACAGGGGTGGTGGAGACCCAGTACTTC.

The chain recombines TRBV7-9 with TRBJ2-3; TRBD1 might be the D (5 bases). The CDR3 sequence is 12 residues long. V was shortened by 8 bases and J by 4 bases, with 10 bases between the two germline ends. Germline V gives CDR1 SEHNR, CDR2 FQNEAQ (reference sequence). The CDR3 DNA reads TGTGCCAGCCTTAGGGGCGCAGATACGCAGTATTTT. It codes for CASLRGADTQYF.

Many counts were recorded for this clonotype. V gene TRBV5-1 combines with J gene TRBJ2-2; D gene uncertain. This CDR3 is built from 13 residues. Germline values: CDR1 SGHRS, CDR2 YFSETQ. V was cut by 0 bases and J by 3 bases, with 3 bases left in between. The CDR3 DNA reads TGCGCCAGCAGCTTGGAAGACACCGGGGAGCTGTTTTTT. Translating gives CASSLEDTGELFF.

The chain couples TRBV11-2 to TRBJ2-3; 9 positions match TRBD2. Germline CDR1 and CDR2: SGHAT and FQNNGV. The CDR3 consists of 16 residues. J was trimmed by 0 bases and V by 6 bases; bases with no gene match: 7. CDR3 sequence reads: CASSDSTSGSTDTQYF. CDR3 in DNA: TGTGCCAGCAGTGACTCGACTAGCGGAAGCACAGATACGCAGTATTTT.

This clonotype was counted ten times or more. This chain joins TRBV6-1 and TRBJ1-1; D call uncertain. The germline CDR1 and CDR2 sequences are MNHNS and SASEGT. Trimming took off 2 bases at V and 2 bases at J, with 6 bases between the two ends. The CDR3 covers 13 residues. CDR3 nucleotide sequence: TGTGCCAGCAGTGAACGACATAACACTGAAGCTTTCTTT. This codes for CASSERHNTEAFF.

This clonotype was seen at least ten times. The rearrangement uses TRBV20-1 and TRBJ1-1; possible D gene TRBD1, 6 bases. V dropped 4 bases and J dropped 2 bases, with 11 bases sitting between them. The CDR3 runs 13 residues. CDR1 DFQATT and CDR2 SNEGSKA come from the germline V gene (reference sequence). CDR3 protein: CSAKRQANTEAFF. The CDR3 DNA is TGCAGTGCTAAAAGACAGGCCAACACTGAAGCTTTCTTT.

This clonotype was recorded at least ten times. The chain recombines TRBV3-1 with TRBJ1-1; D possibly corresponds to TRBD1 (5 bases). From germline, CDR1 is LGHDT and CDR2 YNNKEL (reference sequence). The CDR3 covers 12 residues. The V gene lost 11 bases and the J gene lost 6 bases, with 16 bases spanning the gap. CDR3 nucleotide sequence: TGTGCCGCCGGGGGAACAGAACCTGAAGCTTTCTTT. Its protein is CAAGGTEPEAFF.

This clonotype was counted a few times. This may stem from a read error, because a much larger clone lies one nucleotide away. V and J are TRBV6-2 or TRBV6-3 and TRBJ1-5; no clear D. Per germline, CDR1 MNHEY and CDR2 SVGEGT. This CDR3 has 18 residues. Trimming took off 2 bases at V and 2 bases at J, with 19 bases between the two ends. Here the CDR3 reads CASSYPYSNVGGNQPQHF. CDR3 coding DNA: TGTGCCAGCAGTTACCCGTACAGTAACGTCGGGGGCAATCAGCCCCAGCATTTT.

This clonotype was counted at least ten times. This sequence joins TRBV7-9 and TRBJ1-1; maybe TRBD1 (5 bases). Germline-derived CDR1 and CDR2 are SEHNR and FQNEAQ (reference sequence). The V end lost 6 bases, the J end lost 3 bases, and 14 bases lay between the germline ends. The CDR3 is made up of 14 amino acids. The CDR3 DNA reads TGTGCCAGCAGTCAGGACATTTTGTACACTGAAGCTTTCTTT. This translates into CASSQDILYTEAFF.

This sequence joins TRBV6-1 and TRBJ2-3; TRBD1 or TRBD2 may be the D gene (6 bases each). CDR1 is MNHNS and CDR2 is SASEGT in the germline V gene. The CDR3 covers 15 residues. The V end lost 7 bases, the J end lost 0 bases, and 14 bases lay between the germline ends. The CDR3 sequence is CASTGGLESTDTQYF. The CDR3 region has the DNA TGTGCCAGCACCGGGGGCCTGGAGAGCACAGATACGCAGTATTTT.

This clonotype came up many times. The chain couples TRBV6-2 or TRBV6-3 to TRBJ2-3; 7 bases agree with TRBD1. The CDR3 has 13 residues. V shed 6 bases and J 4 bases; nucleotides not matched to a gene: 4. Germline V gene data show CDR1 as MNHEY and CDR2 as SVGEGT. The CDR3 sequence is CASRPGQADTQYF. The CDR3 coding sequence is TGTGCCAGCAGGCCCGGACAGGCAGATACGCAGTATTTT.

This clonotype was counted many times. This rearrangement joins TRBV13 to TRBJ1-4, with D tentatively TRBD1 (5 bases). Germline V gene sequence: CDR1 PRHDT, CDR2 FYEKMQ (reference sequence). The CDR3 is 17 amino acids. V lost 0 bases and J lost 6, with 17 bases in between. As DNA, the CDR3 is TGTGCCAGCAGCTTAGGCCTGGGTGGGGCCTCCGATGAAAAACTGTTTTTT. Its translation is CASSLGLGGASDEKLFF.

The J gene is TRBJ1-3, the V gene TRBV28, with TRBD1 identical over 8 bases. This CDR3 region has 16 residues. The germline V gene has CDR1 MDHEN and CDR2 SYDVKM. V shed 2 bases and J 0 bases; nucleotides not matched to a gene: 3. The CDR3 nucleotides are TGTGCCAGCAGTTTACCGACAGGGGCCTCTGGAAACACCATATATTTT. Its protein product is CASSLPTGASGNTIYF.

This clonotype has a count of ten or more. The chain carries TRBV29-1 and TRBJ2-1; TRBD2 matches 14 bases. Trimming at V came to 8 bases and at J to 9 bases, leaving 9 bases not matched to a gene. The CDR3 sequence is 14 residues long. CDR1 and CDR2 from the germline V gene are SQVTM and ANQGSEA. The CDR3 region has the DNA TGCAGCCTAAGCGGACTAGCGGGGGGAAGTGAGCAGTTCTTC. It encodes CSLSGLAGGSEQFF.

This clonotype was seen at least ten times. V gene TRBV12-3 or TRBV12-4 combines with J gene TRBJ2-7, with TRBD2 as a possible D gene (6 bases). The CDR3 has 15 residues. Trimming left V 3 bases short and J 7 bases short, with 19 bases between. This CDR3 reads CASSFLIAESGEQYF. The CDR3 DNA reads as TGTGCCAGCAGTTTTTTGATAGCGGAGTCGGGAGAGCAGTACTTC.

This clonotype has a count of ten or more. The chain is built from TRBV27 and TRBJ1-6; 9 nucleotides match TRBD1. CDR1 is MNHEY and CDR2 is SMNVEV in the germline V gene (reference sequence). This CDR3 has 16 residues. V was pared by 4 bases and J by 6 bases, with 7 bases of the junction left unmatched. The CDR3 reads CASSSQGAPGNSPLHF. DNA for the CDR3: TGTGCCAGCAGTTCACAGGGGGCACCTGGTAATTCACCCCTCCACTTT.

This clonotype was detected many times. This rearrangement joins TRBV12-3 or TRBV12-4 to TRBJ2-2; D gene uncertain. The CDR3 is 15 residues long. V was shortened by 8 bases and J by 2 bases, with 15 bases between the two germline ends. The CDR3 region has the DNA TGTGCCAGCGGTGTGCGTAAGGGTAACACCGGGGAGCTGTTTTTT. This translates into CASGVRKGNTGELFF.

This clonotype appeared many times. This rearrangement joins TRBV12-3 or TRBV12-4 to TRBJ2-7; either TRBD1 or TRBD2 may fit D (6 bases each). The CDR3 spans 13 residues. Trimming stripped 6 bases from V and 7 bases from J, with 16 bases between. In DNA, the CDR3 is TGTGCCAGCAGCCCTAGGGGGGCGTTTGAGCAGTACTTC. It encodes CASSPRGAFEQYF.

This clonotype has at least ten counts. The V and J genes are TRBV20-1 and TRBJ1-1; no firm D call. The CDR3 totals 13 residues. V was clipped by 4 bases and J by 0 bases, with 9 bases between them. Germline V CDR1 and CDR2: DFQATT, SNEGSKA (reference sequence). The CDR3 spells CSATPPLNTEAFF. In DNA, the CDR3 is TGCAGTGCTACCCCGCCCCTGAACACTGAAGCTTTCTTT.

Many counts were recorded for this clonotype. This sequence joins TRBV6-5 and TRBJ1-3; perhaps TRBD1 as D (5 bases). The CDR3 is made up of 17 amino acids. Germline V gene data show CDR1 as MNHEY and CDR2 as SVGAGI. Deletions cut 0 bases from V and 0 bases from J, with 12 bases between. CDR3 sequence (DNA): TGTGCCAGCAGTTACTCGAGCAGGGCTGGCTCTGGAAACACCATATATTTT. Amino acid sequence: CASSYSSRAGSGNTIYF.